One and the same sample provided the 8 T cell receptor beta chains below, sequenced in a study of early stage breast cancer tumors. Produced via immunoSEQ multiplex PCR; TCRdb's table is partial and in-frame only. The sample lists several thousand clones; approximately 72% were seen once. The sequenced material came from breast tumor tissue. The receptors derive from a person in their fifties with breast cancer.

This sequence joins TRBV29-1 and TRBJ2-5, with 7 bases fitting TRBD2. J was trimmed by 0 bases and V by 6 bases; bases with no gene match: 4. Germline-derived CDR1 and CDR2 are SQVTM and ANQGSEA. This CDR3 region has 13 residues. CDR3 in amino acids: CSVTGGYQETQYF. CDR3 coding DNA: TGCAGCGTAACGGGAGGTTACCAAGAGACCCAGTACTTC.

V usage is TRBV19 and J usage is TRBJ2-5; TRBD1 agrees at 10 bases. With 4 bases clipped from V and 4 bases from J, the junction kept 3 bases outside the gene matches. There are 14 residues in the CDR3. Germline CDR1 reads LNHDA; CDR2 reads SQIVND (reference sequence). The CDR3 DNA reads TGTGCCAGTAGTAGGGACAGGGGACGAGAGACCCAGTACTTC. Protein: CASSRDRGRETQYF. Combining the CDR3 with reference TRBV19 and TRBJ2-5 gives the whole variable domain DGGITQSPKYLFRKEGQNVTLSCEQNLNHDAMYWYRQDPGQGLRLIYYSQIVNDFQKGDIAEGYSVSREKKESFPLTVTSAQKNPTAFYLCASSRDRGRETQYFGPGTRLLVL.

A single count supports this clone. This rearrangement joins TRBV18 to TRBJ2-3; 9 bases agree with TRBD2. J gave up 0 bases and V 4 bases, and 5 bases lay outside the gene matches. The length of the CDR3 is 16 residues. Germline values: CDR1 KGHSH, CDR2 LQKENI. CDR3 in amino acids: CASSLKTSGSTDTQYF. The CDR3 DNA is TGTGCCAGCTCACTCAAGACTAGCGGCAGCACAGATACGCAGTATTTT.

This clone was seen a few times. This chain joins TRBV9 and TRBJ2-1; no clear D. Germline CDR1 reads SGDLS; CDR2 reads YYNGEE. The length of the CDR3 is 13 residues. V lost 3 bases, J lost 5 bases, and 9 bases lay in between. CDR3 amino acids: CASSGFSDNEQFF. In nucleotides, the CDR3 is TGTGCCAGCAGCGGGTTTTCGGACAATGAGCAGTTCTTC.

The chain combines TRBV7-2 with TRBJ1-5, with TRBD1 as a possible D gene (5 bases). The CDR3 runs 15 residues. Germline V gene lookup returns CDR1 SGHTA and CDR2 FQGNSA. V lost 1 base to trimming and J lost 4 bases, with 11 bases between them. The CDR3 spells CASSLEQGPNQPQHF. In nucleotides, the CDR3 is TGTGCCAGCAGCTTAGAGCAGGGCCCGAATCAGCCCCAGCATTTT.

The J gene is TRBJ2-7, the V gene TRBV6-6, with D possibly TRBD2 on 7 matching bases. There are 15 residues in the CDR3. Between the trimmed V and J ends, which lost 4 bases and 5 bases, there was a span of 18 bases. The germline V gene has CDR1 MNHNY and CDR2 SVGAGI (reference sequence). The CDR3 protein is CASSWAVGGGDEQYF. The CDR3 coding sequence is TGTGCCAGCAGTTGGGCGGTTGGGGGGGGCGACGAGCAGTACTTC.

The rearrangement joins TRBV2 to TRBJ1-5; D perhaps matches TRBD1 (5 bases). V was cut by 3 bases and J by 0 bases, with 12 bases left in between. This CDR3 has 16 residues. The germline gives CDR1 SNHLY, CDR2 FYNNEI. The CDR3 loop reads CASSEAGGDSNQPQHF. The CDR3 DNA follows: TGTGCCAGCAGTGAGGCGGGAGGGGATAGCAATCAGCCCCAGCATTTT.

Only one count was recorded for this clone. V is TRBV19 and J is TRBJ2-3; 8 bases fit TRBD1. Germline-derived CDR1 and CDR2 are LNHDA and SQIVND (reference sequence). Trimming removed 10 bases from V and 0 bases from J; junction bases left unmatched: 6. This CDR3 has 14 amino acids. The CDR3, as DNA: TGTGCCACCCGGACAGGGATGAGCACAGATACGCAGTATTTT. Protein product: CATRTGMSTDTQYF.